The 32 T cell receptor beta chains listed next were all sequenced from one sample in a study of beta chain features in type 1 diabetes. All of the isolated RNA was reverse transcribed, so expressed TCRB transcripts were sequenced. Using immunoSEQ multiplex PCR, the repertoire was profiled, and TCRdb retains in-frame clones only, with some absent. This sample carries 600,000 to 650,000 clones, around 15% of them seen once, and the ten largest clones take around 0.095%. Material for sequencing was naive CD4+ T cells from blood. These receptors were obtained from a man between 18 and 29 years old in good health.

The chain joins TRBV12-5 to TRBJ1-1, with a possible D match to TRBD1 (6 bases). Trimming took off 7 bases at V and 0 bases at J, with 12 bases between the two ends. Germline lookup yields CDR1 LGHNT and CDR2 FRNRAP. The CDR3 is 14 amino acids. The CDR3: CASAQGGMNTEAFF. CDR3 bases: TGTGCTAGTGCCCAAGGGGGGATGAACACTGAAGCTTTCTTT.

This chain joins TRBV2 and TRBJ2-1; D not certain. V was cut by 6 bases and J by 11 bases, with 17 bases left in between. Germline CDR1 and CDR2: SNHLY and FYNNEI. This CDR3 contains 13 residues. CDR3 in amino acids: CASRENGLTQQFF. DNA for the CDR3: TGTGCCAGCAGGGAGAATGGGTTGACACAGCAGTTCTTC. The full variable domain, in which reference TRBV2 and TRBJ2-1 provide the parts outside the CDR3, is EPEVTQTPSHQVTQMGQEVILRCVPISNHLYFYWYRQILGQKVEFLVSFYNNEISEKSEIFDDQFSVERPDGSNFTLKIRSTKLEDSAMYFCASRENGLTQQFFGPGTRLTVL.

In this sample, this clone turned up a few times. This chain links TRBV5-4 with TRBJ1-2, with D possibly TRBD1 on 5 matching bases. The germline V gene has CDR1 SGHNT and CDR2 YYREEE (reference sequence). The CDR3 has 12 residues. Trimming shortened V by 4 bases and J by 8 bases, and 12 bases separated the two germline ends. In DNA, the CDR3 is TGTGCCAGCAGCCCTACGGGGCACGGCTACACCTTC. Translation: CASSPTGHGYTF. The variable domain in full, with the rest retrieved from reference TRBV5-4 and TRBJ1-2, is ETGVTQSPTHLIKTRGQQVTLRCSSQSGHNTVSWYQQALGQGPQFIFQYYREEENGRGNFPPRFSGLQFPNYSSELNVNALELDDSALYLCASSPTGHGYTFGSGTRLTVV.

The chain links TRBV7-9 to TRBJ2-7; 8 bases fit TRBD1. Germline V gives CDR1 SEHNR, CDR2 FQNEAQ (reference sequence). This CDR3 has 15 residues. Trimming cost V 5 bases and J 2 bases; bases outside gene matches: 8. The CDR3 region has the DNA TGTGCCAGCAGCCGCCTCCGGGACAGGACCTACGAGCAGTACTTC. As protein: CASSRLRDRTYEQYF. Full variable domain (rest looked up from reference TRBV7-9 and TRBJ2-7): DTGVSQNPRHKITKRGQNVTFRCDPISEHNRLYWYRQTLGQGPEFLTYFQNEAQLEKSRLLSDRFSAERPKGSFSTLEIQRTEQGDSAMYLCASSRLRDRTYEQYFGPGTRLTVT.

This clone appeared once. This sequence joins TRBV7-3 and TRBJ2-1; 10 nucleotides align to TRBD1. V was clipped by 5 bases and J by 7 bases; unmatched bases: 5. CDR1 and CDR2 (germline): SGHTA, FQGTGA. The CDR3 length is 14 residues. CDR3 sequence reads: CASSIDRGLNEQFF. The CDR3 coding sequence is TGTGCCAGCAGCATAGACAGGGGGCTGAATGAGCAGTTCTTC.

There are a few counts of this clone. The genes are TRBV9 and TRBJ2-7; TRBD2 matches at 9 bases. Trimming at V came to 4 bases and at J to 0 bases, leaving 11 bases not matched to a gene. Germline lookup yields CDR1 SGDLS and CDR2 YYNGEE. This CDR3 is built from 17 residues. CDR3 coding DNA: TGTGCCAGCAGCCCCCGTTCGACTAGCGGACTCTCCTACGAGCAGTACTTC. Translated, it gives CASSPRSTSGLSYEQYF.

The V and J genes are TRBV25-1 and TRBJ2-3; 7 nucleotides match TRBD1. V lost 4 bases, J lost 4 bases, and 11 bases stayed unmatched. There are 16 residues in the CDR3. Germline V gives CDR1 MGHDK, CDR2 SYGVNS. The CDR3 nucleotides read TGTGCCAGCAGTGGAGGTCCGGGGCAGGGGGCAGATACGCAGTATTTT. Translation: CASSGGPGQGADTQYF.

V and J are TRBV9 and TRBJ1-1; 8 nucleotides align to TRBD1. The length of the CDR3 is 15 residues. Germline V gene sequence: CDR1 SGDLS, CDR2 YYNGEE. The ends lost 3 bases at V and 3 bases at J; junction bases unmatched: 7. CDR3: CASSGRYRGDTEAFF. The CDR3 DNA reads as TGTGCCAGCAGCGGTAGATACAGGGGGGACACTGAAGCTTTCTTT.

The rearrangement uses TRBV5-1 and TRBJ2-5, with 11 bases fitting TRBD1. The CDR3 has 14 residues. V trimming: 3 bases; J trimming: 3 bases; junction bases outside the gene matches: 1. From germline, CDR1 is SGHRS and CDR2 YFSETQ. CDR3 DNA sequence: TGCGCCAGCAGCTGGGACAGGGGGGAAGAGACCCAGTACTTC. This sequence encodes CASSWDRGEETQYF. Filled out from reference TRBV5-1 and TRBJ2-5, the complete variable domain reads KAGVTQTPRYLIKTRGQQVTLSCSPISGHRSVSWYQQTPGQGLQFLFEYFSETQRNKGNFPGRFSGRQFSNSRSEMNVSTLELGDSALYLCASSWDRGEETQYFGPGTRLLVL.

This clone appeared many times. This sequence joins TRBV9 and TRBJ2-1; 15 positions match TRBD2. CDR3 length: 15 residues. With 5 bases clipped from V and 7 bases from J, the junction kept 4 bases outside the gene matches. Germline V lookup: CDR1 SGDLS, CDR2 YYNGEE. The CDR3 bases are TGTGCCAGCAGTGTCGGGACTAGCGGGAGGAATGAGCAGTTCTTC. Its protein is CASSVGTSGRNEQFF.

The V and J genes are TRBV25-1 and TRBJ1-2; maybe TRBD1 (5 bases). Between the trimmed V and J ends, which lost 6 bases and 2 bases, there was a span of 10 bases. The CDR3 contains 13 residues. CDR1 is MGHDK and CDR2 is SYGVNS in the germline V gene. In DNA, the CDR3 is TGTGCCAGCAGGGGGGACGGCAACTATGGCTACACCTTC. This sequence encodes CASRGDGNYGYTF.

This clone was seen more than once but under ten times. The CDR3 sequence is CASTPWGWPNQPQHF. CDR3 DNA sequence: TGTGCCAGCACCCCGTGGGGCTGGCCCAATCAGCCCCAGCATTTT. The rearrangement uses TRBV7-2 and TRBJ1-5; D may be TRBD1 (5 bases). The length of the CDR3 is 15 residues. V shed 7 bases and J shed 3 bases, with 16 bases lying between them. The germline CDR1 and CDR2 sequences are SGHTA and FQGNSA. Based on the CDR3 plus reference TRBV7-2 and TRBJ1-5, the full variable domain is GAGVSQSPSNKVTEKGKDVELRCDPISGHTALYWYRQSLGQGLEFLIYFQGNSAPDKSGLPSDRFSAERTGGSVSTLTIQRTQQEDSAVYLCASTPWGWPNQPQHFGDGTRLSIL.

This rearrangement joins TRBV30 to TRBJ2-3; D is undetermined. CDR1 is GTSNPN and CDR2 is SVGIG in the germline V gene (reference sequence). The V gene lost 5 bases and the J gene lost 2 bases, with 8 bases spanning the gap. The length of the CDR3 is 12 residues. CDR3 residues: CAWSAYTDTQYF. DNA of the CDR3: TGTGCCTGGTCTGCGTACACAGATACGCAGTATTTT.

The gene calls are TRBV6-5 and TRBJ1-4, with D perhaps TRBD1 (6 bases). The CDR3 runs 12 residues. Germline V CDR1 and CDR2: MNHEY, SVGAGI. With 5 bases removed from V and 8 bases from J, the gap between germline ends came to 9 bases. The CDR3 sequence: CASSLDREKLFF. The CDR3 region has the DNA TGTGCCAGCAGTCTAGACAGGGAAAAACTGTTTTTT.

This clone has only a few counts. The rearrangement links TRBV2 to TRBJ1-2; D remains unclear. In germline, CDR1 is SNHLY, CDR2 FYNNEI. This CDR3 is built from 13 residues. V was pared by 0 bases and J by 7 bases, with 9 bases between. The CDR3 sequence is CASSEALPGGYTF. In nucleotides, the CDR3 is TGTGCCAGCAGTGAAGCGCTTCCGGGTGGCTACACCTTC.

This clone showed up just a few times. The V gene is TRBV18, the J gene TRBJ2-7; 7 bases are a match to TRBD1. With 3 bases clipped from V and 5 bases from J, the junction kept 7 bases outside the gene matches. Looked up from germline, CDR1 is KGHSH and CDR2 is LQKENI. This CDR3 spans 14 amino acids. The CDR3 coding sequence is TGTGCCAGCTCACCGCCGACAGGGACGAACGAGCAGTACTTC. Its protein is CASSPPTGTNEQYF.

The J gene is TRBJ1-5, the V gene TRBV15, with unresolved D. The CDR3 extends over 14 amino acids. The V end lost 0 bases, the J end lost 5 bases, and 8 bases lay between the germline ends. Germline V gene sequence: CDR1 LNHNV, CDR2 YYDKDF (reference sequence). Written as DNA, the CDR3 is TGTGCCACCAGCAGAGATAATGTGGATCAGCCCCAGCATTTT. Translation: CATSRDNVDQPQHF.

This clone was counted a few times. The gene calls are TRBV25-1 and TRBJ2-2; D is undetermined. This CDR3 is 15 amino acids long. V lost 9 bases to trimming and J lost 2 bases, with 16 bases between them. CDR1 is MGHDK, CDR2 SYGVNS, per germline. The CDR3 is CASVRSGSNTGELFF. In DNA form, the CDR3 reads TGTGCCAGTGTAAGATCAGGTTCAAACACCGGGGAGCTGTTTTTT.

V and J are TRBV10-3 and TRBJ1-1; D unresolved. The CDR3 has 13 residues. Per the germline V gene, CDR1 is ENHRY and CDR2 is SYGVKD. The ends were cut back, 5 bases at V and 2 bases at J, with 9 bases in the middle. CDR3 in DNA: TGTGCCATCAGTACGACGGAAAACACTGAAGCTTTCTTT. Residues: CAISTTENTEAFF.

This clone has just a few counts. The chain joins TRBV6-6 to TRBJ2-7; D is perhaps TRBD2 (6 bases). CDR3 size: 13 residues. Trimming took 4 bases from V and 2 from J, leaving 9 bases between them. CDR1 MNHNY and CDR2 SVGAGI come from the germline V gene (reference sequence). CDR3 nucleotide sequence: TGTGCCAGCAGTTCGGAGGGTACCTACGAGCAGTACTTC. Protein: CASSSEGTYEQYF.

This clone was counted only a few times. The J gene is TRBJ2-2, the V gene TRBV5-1, with 7 bases lining up with TRBD1. With 3 bases clipped from V and 5 bases from J, the junction kept 10 bases outside the gene matches. The CDR3 sequence is 16 residues long. Germline V CDR1 and CDR2: SGHRS, YFSETQ. The CDR3 reads CASSSAGTVITGELFF. The DNA for the CDR3 is TGCGCCAGCAGCTCGGCCGGGACAGTGATTACCGGGGAGCTGTTTTTT.

The chain employs TRBV7-9 and TRBJ2-5; 7 nucleotides match TRBD1. In germline, CDR1 is SEHNR, CDR2 FQNEAQ (reference sequence). There are 14 residues in the CDR3. With V trimmed by 4 bases and J by 5 bases, 7 bases remained unmatched. The CDR3, as DNA: TGTGCCAGCAGCTACCTCAGGGGGACGGAGACCCAGTACTTC. Translated: CASSYLRGTETQYF.

The V call is TRBV5-1, the J call TRBJ1-1, with D possibly matching TRBD1 (5 bases). The CDR3 has 15 residues. The ends were cut back, 2 bases at V and 2 bases at J, with 13 bases in the middle. Germline CDR1 SGHRS, CDR2 YFSETQ. For the CDR3, the DNA is TGCGCCAGCAGCTTCGCGGGACTGCAAAACACTGAAGCTTTCTTT. It encodes CASSFAGLQNTEAFF.

This clone was counted between two and nine times. The J gene is TRBJ2-4, the V gene TRBV5-6, with TRBD2 matching over 7 bases. CDR3 length equals 15 residues. V shed 3 bases and J 0 bases; nucleotides not matched to a gene: 3. Germline CDR1 SGHDT, CDR2 YYEEEE. CDR3 sequence (DNA): TGTGCCAGCAGCTATAGCGGGTTAGCCAAAAACATTCAGTACTTC. It translates to CASSYSGLAKNIQYF.

This clone came up a few times. The chain uses TRBV10-3 and TRBJ1-5, with a possible D match to TRBD1 (6 bases). Trimming cost V 6 bases and J 1 base, with 10 bases left between them. The germline CDR1 and CDR2 sequences are ENHRY and SYGVKD. CDR3 length equals 14 residues. CDR3 nucleotides: TGTGCCATCAGCGGCAGGGGAAGCAATCAGCCCCAGCATTTT. It codes for CAISGRGSNQPQHF.

The sample holds a few counts of this clone. This chain uses TRBV30 with TRBJ2-3, with a tentative D call TRBD2 (6 bases). The CDR3 extends over 15 amino acids. The V end lost 4 bases, the J end lost 1 base, and 15 bases lay between the germline ends. The germline CDR1 and CDR2 sequences are GTSNPN and SVGIG (reference sequence). This CDR3 is CAWTAGGVGTDTQYF. The CDR3 DNA reads as TGTGCCTGGACGGCTGGCGGGGTTGGCACAGATACGCAGTATTTT.

This clone was recorded once. The chain carries TRBV7-7 and TRBJ2-1; perhaps TRBD1 as D (6 bases). V lost 1 base and J 9 bases, leaving 10 bases between the germline ends. The germline V gene has CDR1 SSHAT and CDR2 FNYEAQ (reference sequence). The length of the CDR3 is 13 residues. The CDR3 is CASSLVGGGEQFF. CDR3 DNA: TGTGCCAGCAGCTTAGTTGGGGGCGGTGAGCAGTTCTTC.

This clone was detected a few times. The genes are TRBV7-3 and TRBJ2-3; weak D call: TRBD1 (6 bases). The CDR3 contains 14 residues. Deletions cut 5 bases from V and 3 bases from J, with 12 bases between. CDR1 is SGHTA and CDR2 is FQGTGA in the germline V gene. The CDR3 reads CASSLTQGTDTQYF. The DNA for the CDR3 is TGTGCCAGCAGCCTGACACAGGGAACAGATACGCAGTATTTT.

The chain links TRBV5-6 to TRBJ1-4; 8 bases are a match to TRBD1. This CDR3 has 18 amino acids. The V and J ends lost 1 base and 1 base, in that order; junction bases with no gene match: 9. Germline assignment: CDR1 SGHDT and CDR2 YYEEEE. CDR3 DNA: TGTGCCAGCAGCTTGTTTCAGGGGGCATCGAGAACTAATGAAAAACTGTTTTTT. Translation: CASSLFQGASRTNEKLFF.

A few counts support this clone. The chain is built from TRBV5-1 and TRBJ1-2, with D perhaps TRBD1 (5 bases). In germline, CDR1 is SGHRS, CDR2 YFSETQ. This CDR3 is 13 amino acids long. V was clipped by 4 bases and J by 6 bases, with 13 bases between them. The CDR3 loop reads CASSPRAWNGYTF. For the CDR3, the DNA is TGCGCCAGCAGCCCCAGGGCGTGGAATGGCTACACCTTC.

This clone showed up just a few times. V and J are TRBV19 and TRBJ2-1; D perhaps matches TRBD1 (6 bases). The germline V gene encodes CDR1 LNHDA and CDR2 SQIVND (reference sequence). The CDR3 runs 14 residues. With 4 bases removed from V and 4 bases from J, the gap between germline ends came to 11 bases. For the CDR3, the DNA is TGTGCCAGTAGTACGTTACAGGGATACAATGAGCAGTTCTTC. It is translated as CASSTLQGYNEQFF.

The gene calls are TRBV21-1 and TRBJ1-1. TRBV21-1 is a listed pseudogene. The CDR3 has 14 residues. DNA for the CDR3: TGTGCCAGCAGCTACCGGGGGGGCGTCCCTGAAGCTTTCTTT. Translated, it gives CASSYRGGVPEAFF.